These T cell receptor beta chains were read from a single sample in a study of T cells after posttransplantation cyclophosphamide. Clones were sequenced by immunoSEQ multiplex PCR, and TCRdb holds only the in-frame ones, with some missing. The repertoire has tens of thousands of clones, 98% of them found once; the top ten carry about 0.15%. The sequenced sample was naive CD4+ T cells sorted from PBMCs. These receptors were taken from a man in his forties in good health, CMV-negative, and a related stem cell transplant donor. CDR3s include the opening cysteine and the closing phenylalanine or tryptophan. The order of the fields is J gene, D gene, clone size, V gene, CDR3 DNA, CDR3 protein. A D gene is named only where the DNA matches it firmly. The size of a clone is reported for some rows only, either as once, few or many, or as a class for expanded clones.

>TRBJ2-7|TRBD1|NA|TRBV7-7
TGTGCCAGCAGCGCCGGACAGGGCGACGAGCAGTACTTC
CASSAGQGDEQYF
>TRBJ1-4|NA|NA|TRBV28
TGTGCCAGCAGTTGGGCAGCAACTAATGAAAAACTGTTTTTT
CASSWAATNEKLFF
>TRBJ2-5|NA|NA|TRBV7-3
TGTGCCAGCAGCCAGGGGGGTGGGGCACAAGAGACCCAGTACTTC
CASSQGGGAQETQYF
>TRBJ2-5|NA|once|TRBV11-2
TGTGCCAGCAGCCGGGGGGCCCAGGAGACCCAGTACTTC
CASSRGAQETQYF
>TRBJ2-1|NA|NA|TRBV4-1
TGCGCCAGCAGCGGGGGGTGGCTAACGGGTGGTGAGCAGTTCTTC
CASSGGWLTGGEQFF
>TRBJ1-1|NA|NA|TRBV5-1
TGCGCCAGCAGCCCGTCCCGACAGGCTATGAACACTGAAGCTTTCTTT
CASSPSRQAMNTEAFF
>TRBJ1-1|TRBD1|NA|TRBV6-5
TGTGCCAGCATCTCAACAGGGGTGGGTGAAGCTTTCTTT
CASISTGVGEAFF
>TRBJ1-1|NA|NA|TRBV30
TGTGCCTGGAGTGTACAGAGCCTTCCTTGGAGGGCTTTCTTT
CAWSVQSLPWRAFF
>TRBJ2-7|TRBD2|NA|TRBV5-5
TGTGCCAGCAGGAGTCGGGGGGGGACTTACGAGCAGTACTTC
CASRSRGGTYEQYF
>TRBJ2-5|TRBD2|NA|TRBV14
TGTGCCAGCAGCCAGGAGTCAACGGGAGGGGAGACCCAGTACTTC
CASSQESTGGETQYF
>TRBJ2-1|NA|NA|TRBV5-5
TGTGCCAGCAGCTTCATCAATGAGCAGTTCTTC
CASSFINEQFF
>TRBJ2-3|TRBD2|once|TRBV10-3
TGTGCCATCAGTGTGACTAGCGGGAGCACAGATACGCAGTATTTT
CAISVTSGSTDTQYF
>TRBJ1-1|TRBD1|NA|TRBV18
TGTGCCAGCTCATCCTCGGACAGGGAAGCTTTCTTT
CASSSSDREAFF
>TRBJ2-7|TRBD2|NA|TRBV7-8
TGTGCCAGCAGGGGGGGGTCCTACGAGCAGTACTTC
CASRGGSYEQYF
>TRBJ2-3|NA|NA|TRBV5-1
TGCGCCAGCAGCAGGGCAGGAGGAGATACGCAGTATTTT
CASSRAGGDTQYF
>TRBJ1-5|NA|NA|TRBV7-2
TGTGCCAGCAGCTTAGCGGCGGACAATCAGCCCCAGCATTTT
CASSLAADNQPQHF
>TRBJ1-1|NA|NA|TRBV25-1
TGTGCCAGCACCAAGACAGGAAGGAGCACTGAAGCTTTCTTT
CASTKTGRSTEAFF
>TRBJ2-1|NA|NA|TRBV11-2
TGTGCCAGCAGACAAGGACAGCCCGGAACCAATGAGCAGTTCTTC
CASRQGQPGTNEQFF
>TRBJ2-3|TRBD2|once|TRBV18
TGTGCCAGCTCCCTAGGACTAGATCCGTATTTT
CASSLGLDPYF
>TRBJ2-5|NA|once|TRBV20-1
TGCAGTGCTCAACAGGGAGAGACCCAGTACTTC
CSAQQGETQYF
>TRBJ2-3|NA|NA|TRBV19
TGTGCCAGTAGTATATCCCGACTTCGTGGCACAGATACGCAGTATTTT
CASSISRLRGTDTQYF
>TRBJ1-2|TRBD1|NA|TRBV5-4
TGTGCCAGCAGCTTGGGGCAGGGGGCGAACTATGGCTACACCTTC
CASSLGQGANYGYTF
>TRBJ2-7|TRBD1|NA|TRBV7-2
TGTGCCAGCAGCTTAGTAGGGGGCGCCGGGTTGAGAAACGAGCAGTACTTC
CASSLVGGAGLRNEQYF
>TRBJ2-4|NA|NA|TRBV6-5
TGTGCCAGCAGCCTTGGGCTCTTAGCCAAAAACATTCAGTACTTC
CASSLGLLAKNIQYF
>TRBJ1-5|NA|NA|TRBV7-2
TGTGCCAGCAGCCGTGAGAGTTATAGCAATCAGCCCCAGCATTTT
CASSRESYSNQPQHF
>TRBJ1-4|NA|once|TRBV2
TGTGCCAGCAGTTCGTCGTGGGGGGGGGATGAAAAACTGTTTTTT
CASSSSWGGDEKLFF
>TRBJ1-5|NA|NA|TRBV6-5
TGTGCCAGCAGTACCTCCCAGCGTCAGCCCCAGCATTTT
CASSTSQRQPQHF
>TRBJ1-1|NA|NA|TRBV30
TGTGCCTGGGGGCAGCAGAACACTGAAGCTTTCTTT
CAWGQQNTEAFF
>TRBJ2-3|TRBD2|NA|TRBV5-1
TGCGCCAGCAGCTTGGCCTTAGGACTAGCGGGAGTACTGGATACGCAGTATTTT
CASSLALGLAGVLDTQYF
>TRBJ2-7|NA|NA|TRBV7-8
TGTGCCAGCAGCTTAGTCCAGCCGGGGGAGCAGTACTTC
CASSLVQPGEQYF
>TRBJ2-7|NA|NA|TRBV5-1
TGCGCCAGCAGCTCCGGCGGGGAAGGAGCCGAGCAGTACTTC
CASSSGGEGAEQYF
>TRBJ2-7|NA|NA|TRBV5-4
TGTGCCAGCAGCTCTGGGACTGGGGAAATTGAGCAGTACTTC
CASSSGTGEIEQYF
>TRBJ2-1|TRBD2|NA|TRBV28
TGTGCCAGCAGTACCCCGATGGCTAGCGGGAGCTCCTACAATGAGCAGTTCTTC
CASSTPMASGSSYNEQFF
>TRBJ2-7|NA|NA|TRBV19
TGTGCCAGTAGGGCTAGACCCGACTCCTACGAGCAGTACTTC
CASRARPDSYEQYF
>TRBJ1-1|NA|NA|TRBV11-2
TGTGCCAGCAGCTTAGATAGGGCAGGGGTGAACACTGAAGCTTTCTTT
CASSLDRAGVNTEAFF
>TRBJ2-7|NA|NA|TRBV28
TGTGCCAGCAGTTTTACCCTGAGGGACATTGTTTCCTACGAGCAGTACTTC
CASSFTLRDIVSYEQYF
>TRBJ2-3|NA|NA|TRBV5-1
TGCGCCAGCAGCTTGGCTGGGGCGAAAGGAACCACAGATACGCAGTATTTT
CASSLAGAKGTTDTQYF
>TRBJ2-1|TRBD2|NA|TRBV5-6
TGTGCCAGCAGCTCTTCGACTAGCGGGAGCTACAATGAGCAGTTCTTC
CASSSSTSGSYNEQFF
>TRBJ2-5|NA|NA|TRBV5-1
TGCGCCAGCAGCCAACAGGATGAAGAGACCCAGTACTTC
CASSQQDEETQYF
>TRBJ2-2|TRBD1|NA|TRBV7-2
TGTGCCAGCAGCTTAGCAGGGGGCTCCAACACCGGGGAGCTGTTTTTT
CASSLAGGSNTGELFF
>TRBJ2-5|NA|NA|TRBV6-5
TGTGCCAGCAGGTCTGGGCTAGCAGAAAAAGAGACCCAGTACTTC
CASRSGLAEKETQYF
>TRBJ1-3|NA|once|TRBV30
TGTGCCTGGAGATGGGGGCAGAGAAATTCCTCTGGAAACACCATATATTTT
CAWRWGQRNSSGNTIYF
>TRBJ1-1|NA|NA|TRBV7-2
TGTGCCAGCAGCACAGGAACTGAAGCTTTCTTT
CASSTGTEAFF
>TRBJ2-2|TRBD2|NA|TRBV19
TGTGCCAGTAGTACGACTAGCGGGCTGAACACCGGGGAGCTGTTTTTT
CASSTTSGLNTGELFF
>TRBJ2-3|NA|NA|TRBV7-2
TGTGCCAGCAGCTTAGGTGCAGTTCGCACAGATACGCAGTATTTT
CASSLGAVRTDTQYF
>TRBJ2-7|TRBD2|NA|TRBV6-1
TGTGCCAGCAGTGCCCTAGCGGGAGGGGTTTCCTACGAGCAGTACTTC
CASSALAGGVSYEQYF
>TRBJ2-4|NA|once|TRBV16
TGTGCCAGCAGCCAAGATCGGATACAGGCCTCTTCCAAAAACATTCAGTACTTC
CASSQDRIQASSKNIQYF
>TRBJ1-4|NA|NA|TRBV9
TGTGCCAGCAGCTCCGATATTACCGCGGATGAAAAACTGTTTTTT
CASSSDITADEKLFF
>TRBJ1-5|TRBD1|once|TRBV19
TGTGCCAGTAGTAAGACAGGGGGTGATCAGCCCCAGCATTTT
CASSKTGGDQPQHF
>TRBJ1-2|NA|NA|TRBV5-4
TGTGCCAGCAGCTTGGACGGTAACTATGGCTACACCTTC
CASSLDGNYGYTF
>TRBJ1-4|NA|NA|TRBV6-1
TGTGCCGGGGGGAGGGAGGAAAAACTGTTTTTT
CAGGREEKLFF
>TRBJ2-7|TRBD2|NA|TRBV7-3
TGTGCCAGCAGCTCTTCGTCTAGCGGGAGTCCCCCCGAGCAGTACTTC
CASSSSSSGSPPEQYF
>TRBJ1-2|NA|NA|TRBV5-4
TGTGCCAGCAGCTTGGAGGGGGAAGGTGGCTACACCTTC
CASSLEGEGGYTF
>TRBJ2-7|NA|NA|TRBV18
TGTGCCAGCTCACCCCCTAGCTCCTACGAGCAGTACTTC
CASSPPSSYEQYF
>TRBJ2-5|TRBD2|NA|TRBV7-9
TGTGCCAGCAGCCTAGGGACTAGCGGGAGTATTGGGGGGGAGACCCAGTACTTC
CASSLGTSGSIGGETQYF
>TRBJ2-5|TRBD1|once|TRBV11-2
TGTGCCAGCAGCTTATCCGGGACAGACCAAGAGACCCAGTACTTC
CASSLSGTDQETQYF
>TRBJ2-2|TRBD2|NA|TRBV2
TGTGCCAGCAGTGAACCCGGGCTAGCGGCCACCCTTAACACCGGGGAGCTGTTTTTT
CASSEPGLAATLNTGELFF
>TRBJ2-7|TRBD2|NA|TRBV10-3
TGTGCCATCAGTGAGGGAGCTAGCGGGACCTACGAGCAGTACTTC
CAISEGASGTYEQYF
>TRBJ2-3|NA|NA|TRBV20-1
TGCAGTGTTCACACAGATACGCAGTATTTT
CSVHTDTQYF